A single sample is the source of the 10 T cell receptor beta chains below, sequenced in a study of blood T cell repertoires in COVID-19 (TCRdb year 2020). The method behind the library was the immunoSEQ multiplex PCR assay. Entries here come from immuneACCESS through TCRdb and include only in-frame sequences with V and J called. Some clones fail to appear in such tables; in the studies checked, an unresolved V gene covers under half of the shortfall, and the cause of the remainder is unknown. In this sample the table shows about 330,000 clones, about 90% of which occur a single time. The ten largest clones represent 0.9% to 1.2% of the sample. Material: PBMCs or T cells enriched from blood (not recorded which). The receptors come from a woman under 40 who had recovered from COVID-19.

The V call is TRBV18, the J call TRBJ1-1, with 11 nucleotides matching TRBD1. After removal of 2 bases from V and 5 bases from J, the junction contained 4 bases not matched to a gene. This CDR3 has 15 amino acids. CDR1 KGHSH and CDR2 LQKENI come from the germline V gene. The CDR3 sequence: CASSPIGQGATEAFF. CDR3 nucleotide sequence: TGTGCCAGCTCACCAATCGGACAGGGGGCGACTGAAGCTTTCTTT.

This sequence joins TRBV4-3 and TRBJ1-2, with a possible D match to TRBD1 (5 bases). The germline V and J ends were trimmed by 0 bases and 6 bases, with 17 bases remaining between them. This CDR3 comprises 16 residues. Germline V gene data show CDR1 as LGHNA and CDR2 as YSLEER. The CDR3 DNA is TGCGCCAGCAGCCAAGATCGATCGGCAGGGTTGGATGGCTACACCTTC. Protein product: CASSQDRSAGLDGYTF.

This sequence joins TRBV9 and TRBJ2-1; 11 bases map to TRBD2. Looked up from germline, CDR1 is SGDLS and CDR2 is YYNGEE. Unmatched junction bases numbered 14, after V lost 0 bases and J lost 9 bases. The CDR3 covers 18 residues. CDR3 in amino acids: CASSVGNSGGAVRFEQFF. DNA of the CDR3: TGTGCCAGCAGCGTAGGGAATAGCGGGGGGGCCGTCCGGTTTGAGCAGTTCTTC.

The chain employs TRBV28 and TRBJ2-7, with D possibly being TRBD1 (6 bases). The V end was cut by 6 bases, the J end by 7 bases, with 10 bases between. Germline V gene lookup returns CDR1 MDHEN and CDR2 SYDVKM. The CDR3 runs 11 residues. CDR3 residues: CASRQGGEQYF. As DNA, the CDR3 is TGTGCCAGCAGACAGGGTGGGGAGCAGTACTTC.

This clone was seen only once. This CDR3 is also generated by other DNA sequences in the sample. V gene TRBV5-1 combines with J gene TRBJ1-4, with D uncertain. The germline V gene encodes CDR1 SGHRS and CDR2 YFSETQ. The CDR3 consists of 14 residues. V was shortened by 1 base and J by 0 bases, with 4 bases between the two germline ends. The CDR3 DNA follows: TGCGCCAGCAGCTTGTCTTCAACTAATGAAAAACTGTTTTTT. Protein sequence: CASSLSSTNEKLFF. Complete variable domain (other parts from reference TRBV5-1 and TRBJ1-4): KAGVTQTPRYLIKTRGQQVTLSCSPISGHRSVSWYQQTPGQGLQFLFEYFSETQRNKGNFPGRFSGRQFSNSRSEMNVSTLELGDSALYLCASSLSSTNEKLFFGSGTQLSVL.

The CDR3 protein is CASSPLTSGATGELFF. The CDR3 DNA is TGTGCCAGCAGCCCACTGACTAGCGGAGCTACCGGGGAGCTGTTTTTT. The chain uses TRBV7-9 and TRBJ2-2; the match to TRBD2 covers 9 bases. J lost 5 bases, V lost 5 bases, and 9 bases had no gene match. The CDR3 contains 16 residues. The germline V gene encodes CDR1 SEHNR and CDR2 FQNEAQ (reference sequence).

The chain uses TRBV27 and TRBJ2-5, with 9 bases that match TRBD1. CDR3 length: 14 residues. In germline, CDR1 is MNHEY, CDR2 SMNVEV (reference sequence). Trimming took 8 bases from V and 5 from J; bases not matched to a gene: 9. CDR3 nucleotides: TGTGCCAGCTCCCAACAGGGGGCATCGGAGACCCAGTACTTC. Its translation: CASSQQGASETQYF.

This chain joins TRBV27 and TRBJ1-2, with 10 nucleotides matching TRBD1. The V segment lost 6 bases and the J segment 4 bases; nucleotides outside the gene matches: 5. CDR1 is MNHEY and CDR2 is SMNVEV in the germline V gene (reference sequence). The CDR3 extends over 14 amino acids. CDR3 amino acids: CASRRQGAIYGYTF. The CDR3 coding sequence is TGTGCCAGCAGACGACAGGGGGCAATCTATGGCTACACCTTC.

This chain uses TRBV6-5 with TRBJ2-7; D remains unclear. V was clipped by 6 bases and J by 5 bases, with 8 bases between them. Germline V gene sequence: CDR1 MNHEY, CDR2 SVGAGI. The CDR3 spans 11 residues. CDR3 in DNA: TGTGCCAGCAGCGCCCCAGACGAGCAGTACTTC. Translating gives CASSAPDEQYF.

The chain couples TRBV18 to TRBJ2-7; 7 bases map to TRBD2. This CDR3 is built from 15 residues. Germline values: CDR1 KGHSH, CDR2 LQKENI. Losses at the gene ends were 3 bases for V and 0 bases for J; bases not matched to a gene: 5. As DNA, the CDR3 is TGTGCCAGCTCACCCTTAGCGGGCAGCTCCTACGAGCAGTACTTC. Translation gives CASSPLAGSSYEQYF.